This T cell receptor beta chain was profiled in a study of shared T cell receptors in the human thymus. Profiled with immunoSEQ multiplex PCR; TCRdb holds only in-frame clones, not every one. The sample lists 700,000 or so clones; 70% to 90% were seen once. Germline V gene sequence: CDR1 SGHRS, CDR2 YFSETQ. The length of the CDR3 is 18 residues. V was cut by 4 bases and J by 0 bases, with 22 bases left in between. These data were also filed under a second study, of human thymus T cells. From that study: The sample donors, healthy Finnish infants, were having corrective surgery for congenital heart defects. Resections from corrective heart surgery supplied the thymus tissue. Thymic and blood repertoires seemed to show skewed V and J gene use. Thymic repertoires from unrelated individuals overlapped highly, related research reported.

J is TRBJ1-2 and V is TRBV5-1, with D perhaps matching TRBD1 (5 bases). This receptor was taken from a girl under three years old with a congenital heart defect. What was sequenced was thymocytes. The CDR3 sequence is CASSTDSPLSAANYGYTF. DNA of the CDR3: TGCGCCAGCAGCACCGACAGCCCTCTCAGCGCAGCTAACTATGGCTACACCTTC.